A selection of T cell receptor beta chains follows, all from one sample in a study of T cell responses to AZD1222 COVID-19 vaccine. The table came from immunoSEQ multiplex PCR; TCRdb's copy has only in-frame clones and leaves some out. The sample yields roughly 80,000 clones, around 90% seen once. The input for sequencing was peripheral blood, taken 28 days after the second AZD1222 dose. The receptor source for this set is an adult who received the AZD1222 COVID-19 vaccine. Both conserved end residues are part of each CDR3. D genes are given only for firm matches. Part of the rows lack a size; the others show once, few, many or a class for expanded clones.

j_gene: TRBJ1-6; d_gene: .; abundance: .; v_gene: TRBV3-1/TRBV3-2; CDR3nt: TGTGCCAGCAGCCAAGATAGCGGCAGGGCTAATTCACCCCTCCACTTT; CDR3aa: CASSQDSGRANSPLHF
j_gene: TRBJ1-5; d_gene: TRBD1; abundance: .; v_gene: TRBV30; CDR3nt: TGTGCCTGGAGCAGGGACAGTAGAAATCAGCCCCAGCATTTT; CDR3aa: CAWSRDSRNQPQHF
j_gene: TRBJ2-5; d_gene: TRBD1; abundance: .; v_gene: TRBV7-9; CDR3nt: TGTGCCAGCAGCGGAGGGGGACAGGTGCGGGAGACCCAGTACTTC; CDR3aa: CASSGGGQVRETQYF
j_gene: TRBJ2-2; d_gene: .; abundance: .; v_gene: TRBV6-5; CDR3nt: TGTGCCAGCACACAGGAGCGGACCGGGGAGCTGTTTTTT; CDR3aa: CASTQERTGELFF
j_gene: TRBJ2-1; d_gene: .; abundance: .; v_gene: TRBV19; CDR3nt: TGTGCCAGTAGTATTAGTGGGAGCCCCTACAATGAGCAGTTCTTC; CDR3aa: CASSISGSPYNEQFF
j_gene: TRBJ2-7; d_gene: .; abundance: .; v_gene: TRBV20-1; CDR3nt: TGCGGAGAACGGGGTTACGAGCAGTACTTC; CDR3aa: CGERGYEQYF
j_gene: TRBJ1-5; d_gene: TRBD1; abundance: .; v_gene: TRBV2; CDR3nt: TGTGCCAGCAGTGACACAGGGGGCTACAATCAGCCCCAGCATTTT; CDR3aa: CASSDTGGYNQPQHF
j_gene: TRBJ1-5; d_gene: .; abundance: .; v_gene: TRBV3-1/TRBV3-2; CDR3nt: TGTGCCAGCAGCCTCAGGGGCAGGGGCAATCAGCCCCAGCATTTT; CDR3aa: CASSLRGRGNQPQHF
j_gene: TRBJ1-2; d_gene: .; abundance: .; v_gene: TRBV12-3/TRBV12-4; CDR3nt: TGTGCCAGCAGTTTCGGGAGAAACTATGGCTACACCTTC; CDR3aa: CASSFGRNYGYTF
j_gene: TRBJ1-2; d_gene: TRBD1; abundance: .; v_gene: TRBV18; CDR3nt: TGTGCCAGCTCACCCCGGACAGGGGACGGAGGCTACACCTTC; CDR3aa: CASSPRTGDGGYTF
j_gene: TRBJ1-2; d_gene: .; abundance: .; v_gene: TRBV9; CDR3nt: TGTGCCAGCAGCGTAGATCCGTCTTATGGCTACACCTTC; CDR3aa: CASSVDPSYGYTF
j_gene: TRBJ2-7; d_gene: .; abundance: once; v_gene: TRBV19; CDR3nt: TGTGCCAGTAATGACGGGACCTACGAGCAGTACTTC; CDR3aa: CASNDGTYEQYF
j_gene: TRBJ1-4; d_gene: TRBD1; abundance: .; v_gene: TRBV6-1; CDR3nt: TGTGCCAGCAGTGGGACAGGTTGGGCAACTAATGAAAAACTGTTTTTT; CDR3aa: CASSGTGWATNEKLFF
j_gene: TRBJ1-1; d_gene: .; abundance: few; v_gene: TRBV4-2; CDR3nt: TGTGCCAGCAGCCAAGCAATCCAGACAGGCACTGAAGCTTTCTTT; CDR3aa: CASSQAIQTGTEAFF
j_gene: TRBJ2-7; d_gene: .; abundance: .; v_gene: TRBV28; CDR3nt: TGTGCCAGCAGTCAGGGACCCGTGTACGAGCAGTACTTC; CDR3aa: CASSQGPVYEQYF
j_gene: TRBJ2-1; d_gene: TRBD1; abundance: .; v_gene: TRBV5-8; CDR3nt: TGTGCCAGCAGCCATAGAGGGGGCACCTACAATGAGCAGTTCTTC; CDR3aa: CASSHRGGTYNEQFF
j_gene: TRBJ2-7; d_gene: .; abundance: .; v_gene: TRBV5-6; CDR3nt: TGTGCCAGCAGCTTAACTGGGCCCTCCTACGAGCAGTACTTC; CDR3aa: CASSLTGPSYEQYF
j_gene: TRBJ2-5; d_gene: TRBD1; abundance: .; v_gene: TRBV24-1; CDR3nt: TGTGCCACCAGTGATTTGGGGACAGAGGAGACCCAGTACTTC; CDR3aa: CATSDLGTEETQYF
j_gene: TRBJ2-5; d_gene: TRBD2; abundance: once; v_gene: TRBV5-5; CDR3nt: TGTGCCAGCAGCAATAGCGGGACCCGATTCCAAGAGACCCAGTACTTC; CDR3aa: CASSNSGTRFQETQYF
j_gene: TRBJ2-7; d_gene: TRBD1; abundance: .; v_gene: TRBV4-2; CDR3nt: TGTGCCAGCAGCCAAGGCGAGGGACAGGGGTTTTACGAGCAGTACTTC; CDR3aa: CASSQGEGQGFYEQYF
j_gene: TRBJ2-7; d_gene: TRBD2; abundance: once; v_gene: TRBV10-2; CDR3nt: TGCGCCAGCGGGCGGGAGAGCTCCTACGAGCAGTACTTC; CDR3aa: CASGRESSYEQYF
j_gene: TRBJ2-7; d_gene: .; abundance: .; v_gene: TRBV14; CDR3nt: TGTGCCAGCAGCCCCCTCGGGGGACAGACCATCTACGAGCAGTACTTC; CDR3aa: CASSPLGGQTIYEQYF
j_gene: TRBJ2-1; d_gene: .; abundance: once; v_gene: TRBV7-2; CDR3nt: TGTGCCAGCAGAGACCAGAGCTCCTACAATGAGCAGTTCTTC; CDR3aa: CASRDQSSYNEQFF
j_gene: TRBJ2-1; d_gene: .; abundance: once; v_gene: TRBV21-1; CDR3nt: TGTGCCAGCAGGCAAACAGGGGGCTACTACAATGAGCAGTTCTTC; CDR3aa: CASRQTGGYYNEQFF
j_gene: TRBJ2-2; d_gene: TRBD2; abundance: .; v_gene: TRBV7-9; CDR3nt: TGTGCCAGCAGCTTCAGCGGGAGTAGCGGGGAGCTGTTTTTT; CDR3aa: CASSFSGSSGELFF
j_gene: TRBJ1-2; d_gene: .; abundance: .; v_gene: TRBV14; CDR3nt: TGTGCCAGCAGCCAGGGTTCCATTTGGAACTATGGCTACACCTTC; CDR3aa: CASSQGSIWNYGYTF
j_gene: TRBJ2-3; d_gene: .; abundance: .; v_gene: TRBV27; CDR3nt: TGTGCCAGCAGTTTAGGGAATCCAGATACGCAGTATTTT; CDR3aa: CASSLGNPDTQYF
j_gene: TRBJ2-1; d_gene: .; abundance: .; v_gene: TRBV6-5; CDR3nt: TGTGCCAGTCCCGAGGCGGGGATCTCCTACAATGAGCAGTTCTTC; CDR3aa: CASPEAGISYNEQFF
j_gene: TRBJ2-1; d_gene: .; abundance: .; v_gene: TRBV5-1; CDR3nt: TGCGCCAGCAGCTTGGCCCCGGGAAACAATGAGCAGTTCTTC; CDR3aa: CASSLAPGNNEQFF
j_gene: TRBJ2-7; d_gene: TRBD1; abundance: .; v_gene: TRBV5-6; CDR3nt: TGTGCCAGCAGCCTGCCGCAGGGGGACGAGCAGTACTTC; CDR3aa: CASSLPQGDEQYF
j_gene: TRBJ2-7; d_gene: TRBD2; abundance: .; v_gene: TRBV28; CDR3nt: TGTGCCAGCAGTTCGGTAGGGGCTAGCGGATCGTACGAGCAGTACTTC; CDR3aa: CASSSVGASGSYEQYF
j_gene: TRBJ2-1; d_gene: .; abundance: .; v_gene: TRBV28; CDR3nt: TGTGCCAGCAGTTTTCGGGCTAGCTGGAATGAGCAGTTCTTC; CDR3aa: CASSFRASWNEQFF
j_gene: TRBJ1-5; d_gene: .; abundance: .; v_gene: TRBV19; CDR3nt: TGTGCCAGTAGTGAGACGCAGGATCAGCCCCAGCATTTT; CDR3aa: CASSETQDQPQHF
j_gene: TRBJ2-1; d_gene: TRBD2; abundance: .; v_gene: TRBV5-1; CDR3nt: TGCGCCAGCAGCTTGTACGCCGGGAGGCTCAGCTCCTACAATGAGCAGTTCTTC; CDR3aa: CASSLYAGRLSSYNEQFF
j_gene: TRBJ2-7; d_gene: TRBD2; abundance: .; v_gene: TRBV30; CDR3nt: TGTGCCTGGAGTGTACCGTGGGAGGGCGGCAGGAGACCCTACGAGCAGTACTTC; CDR3aa: CAWSVPWEGGRRPYEQYF
j_gene: TRBJ2-7; d_gene: .; abundance: .; v_gene: TRBV15; CDR3nt: TGTGCCACCAGCAGAGAGGCAGCCTCCTACGAGCAGTACTTC; CDR3aa: CATSREAASYEQYF
j_gene: TRBJ2-7; d_gene: .; abundance: .; v_gene: TRBV9; CDR3nt: TGTGCCAGCAGCGAGGGGAGAATCTCCTCCTACGAGCAGTACTTC; CDR3aa: CASSEGRISSYEQYF
j_gene: TRBJ2-1; d_gene: TRBD2; abundance: .; v_gene: TRBV28; CDR3nt: TGTGCCAGCGCCCCGGGGGGCTACAATGAGCAGTTCTTC; CDR3aa: CASAPGGYNEQFF
j_gene: TRBJ1-3; d_gene: .; abundance: .; v_gene: TRBV6-5; CDR3nt: TGTGCCACCAAAGCGGAAGGAAACACCATATATTTT; CDR3aa: CATKAEGNTIYF
j_gene: TRBJ1-1; d_gene: .; abundance: once; v_gene: TRBV9; CDR3nt: TGTGCCAGCACAAGAGGGATTATCGGCACTGAAGCTTTCTTT; CDR3aa: CASTRGIIGTEAFF
j_gene: TRBJ1-3; d_gene: .; abundance: .; v_gene: TRBV20-1; CDR3nt: TGCAGTGCTAGAGAGTACGATACCATATATTTT; CDR3aa: CSAREYDTIYF
j_gene: TRBJ2-1; d_gene: .; abundance: .; v_gene: TRBV19; CDR3nt: TGTGCCAGTAGTTCGCCGCTATTCTTAATTAGCTCCTACAATGAGCAGTTCTTC; CDR3aa: CASSSPLFLISSYNEQFF